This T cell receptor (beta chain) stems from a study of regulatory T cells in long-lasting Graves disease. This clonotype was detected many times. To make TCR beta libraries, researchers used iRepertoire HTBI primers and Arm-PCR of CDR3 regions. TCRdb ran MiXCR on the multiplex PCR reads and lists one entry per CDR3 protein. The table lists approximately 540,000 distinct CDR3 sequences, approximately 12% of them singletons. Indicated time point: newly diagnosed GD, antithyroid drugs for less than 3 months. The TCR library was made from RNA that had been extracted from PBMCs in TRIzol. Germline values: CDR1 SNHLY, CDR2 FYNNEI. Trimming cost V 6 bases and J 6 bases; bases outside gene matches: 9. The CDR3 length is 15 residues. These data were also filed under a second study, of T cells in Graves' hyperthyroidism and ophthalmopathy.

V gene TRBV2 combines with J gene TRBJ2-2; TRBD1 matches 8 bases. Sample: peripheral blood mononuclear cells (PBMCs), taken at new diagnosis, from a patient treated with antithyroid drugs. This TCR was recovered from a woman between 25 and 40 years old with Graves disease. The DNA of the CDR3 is TGTGCCAGCAGCCAAACACAGGGGGTGGCCGGGGAGCTGTTTTTT. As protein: CASSQTQGVAGELFF. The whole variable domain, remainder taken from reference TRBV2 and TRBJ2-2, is EPEVTQTPSHQVTQMGQEVILRCVPISNHLYFYWYRQILGQKVEFLVSFYNNEISEKSEIFDDQFSVERPDGSNFTLKIRSTKLEDSAMYFCASSQTQGVAGELFFGEGSRLTVL.